A single sample gave rise to the 32 T cell receptor beta chains below, sequenced in a study of T cells after yellow fever vaccination. TCRdb independently ran MiXCR on the 5' RACE reads; one entry per CDR3 protein. In the table there are hundreds of thousands of distinct CDR3 sequences, 8% to 9.5% of which are singletons. The input for sequencing was PBMCs, taken around 45 days after the first yellow fever vaccination. Source of these receptors: a man younger than 35 who received the YFV17D yellow fever vaccine.

This clonotype showed up just a few times. The gene calls are TRBV6-1 and TRBJ2-7; 8 bases map to TRBD2. V lost 6 bases and J lost 4; bases outside the gene matches: 11. The germline V gene has CDR1 MNHNS and CDR2 SASEGT. CDR3 size: 15 residues. The CDR3 protein is CASSVSGGGTYEQYV. DNA for the CDR3: TGTGCCAGCAGCGTTAGCGGCGGGGGGACTTACGAGCAGTACGTC.

This clonotype was seen a handful of times. J is TRBJ1-6 and V is TRBV12-3 or TRBV12-4, with a possible D match to TRBD1 (5 bases). The CDR3 has 15 residues. V was clipped by 2 bases and J by 13 bases, with 18 bases between them. The CDR3 sequence: CASSLILAPGGPLHF. Written as DNA, the CDR3 is TGTGCCAGCAGTTTAATTCTGGCACCCGGGGGGCCCCTCCACTTT.

This clonotype has a count of ten or more. The chain carries TRBV12-3 or TRBV12-4 and TRBJ2-5, with D possibly being TRBD1 (5 bases). The V end was cut by 6 bases, the J end by 2 bases, with 10 bases between. This CDR3 contains 13 residues. CDR3 in DNA: TGTGCCAGCAGCTTTTCAGGGCAAGAGACCCAGTACTTC. It encodes CASSFSGQETQYF.

This clonotype came up a few times. In DNA form, the CDR3 reads TGCAGCGCCTGGCGGGCGCAAGGCAATGAGCAGTTCTTC. Amino acid sequence: CSAWRAQGNEQFF. The chain employs TRBV29-1 and TRBJ2-1; D might be TRBD2 (5 bases). The V end was cut by 7 bases, the J end by 6 bases, with 16 bases between. The CDR3 spans 13 residues. From germline, CDR1 is SQVTM and CDR2 ANQGSEA.

This chain connects TRBV20-1 to TRBJ1-5; D is undetermined. V lost 2 bases, J lost 4 bases, and 12 bases lay in between. Germline lookup yields CDR1 DFQATT and CDR2 SNEGSKA (reference sequence). This CDR3 is 14 amino acids long. CDR3 region: CSARPPGLNQPQHF. DNA of the CDR3: TGCAGTGCTAGACCCCCGGGTTTGAATCAGCCCCAGCATTTT.

This clonotype was detected a few times. The V and J genes are TRBV6-1 and TRBJ1-2; 10 nucleotides line up with TRBD1. Unmatched junction bases numbered 7, after V lost 7 bases and J lost 5 bases. Germline loops: CDR1 MNHNS, CDR2 SASEGT. The CDR3 length is 14 residues. The CDR3 reads CASKMTGGIYGYTF. CDR3 bases: TGTGCCAGCAAAATGACAGGGGGCATTTATGGCTACACCTTC.

This clonotype was seen repeatedly, ten times or more. The rearrangement uses TRBV12-3 or TRBV12-4 and TRBJ2-5, with D unclear. Trimming removed 6 bases from V and 5 bases from J, with 7 bases in between. The CDR3 consists of 11 residues. Here the CDR3 DNA reads TGTGCCAGCAGGGGAAGGGAGACCCAGTACTTC. Protein sequence: CASRGRETQYF.

This clonotype was seen only a few times. The V and J genes are TRBV7-2 and TRBJ1-6; D is unresolved. CDR1 and CDR2 from the germline V gene are SGHTA and FQGNSA. The CDR3 is made up of 14 amino acids. With 3 bases removed from V and 6 bases from J, the gap between germline ends came to 9 bases. DNA of the CDR3: TGTGCCAGCAGCTTTGGTTACCTTAATTCACCCCTCCACTTT. Encoded protein: CASSFGYLNSPLHF.

This clonotype has just a few counts. The rearrangement uses TRBV7-3 and TRBJ2-3; D assignment may be TRBD1 or TRBD2 (5 bases each). Trimming took off 6 bases at V and 2 bases at J, with 18 bases between the two ends. The germline V gene has CDR1 SGHTA and CDR2 FQGTGA. The CDR3 is 16 amino acids. The CDR3 DNA reads TGTGCCAGCAGGCGCCGGGACCTACATAACACAGATACGCAGTATTTT. As protein: CASRRRDLHNTDTQYF. Looking up the rest from reference TRBV7-3 and TRBJ2-3 gives the full variable domain: GAGVSQTPSNKVTEKGKYVELRCDPISGHTALYWYRQSLGQGPEFLIYFQGTGAADDSGLPNDRFFAVRPEGSVSTLKIQRTERGDSAVYLCASRRRDLHNTDTQYFGPGTRLTVL.

The rearrangement links TRBV5-1 to TRBJ2-2, with a weak D call TRBD2 (6 bases). Germline V gene lookup returns CDR1 SGHRS and CDR2 YFSETQ. The CDR3 contains 16 residues. The V and J ends lost 4 bases and 4 bases respectively, with 17 bases between them. CDR3 coding DNA: TGCGCCAGCAGCCAGAACGGGGGAACGAGCACCGGGGAGCTGTTTTTT. It yields the protein CASSQNGGTSTGELFF.

This clonotype came up a few times. This chain connects TRBV6-5 to TRBJ2-2; D is uncertain. Germline CDR1 reads MNHEY; CDR2 reads SVGAGI. Trimming took 2 bases from V and 5 from J, leaving 15 bases between them. This CDR3 has 16 amino acids. The CDR3 is CASSYQAPLRTGELFF. DNA of the CDR3: TGTGCCAGCAGTTACCAGGCGCCGCTACGGACCGGGGAGCTGTTTTTT.

In its sample, this clonotype was seen a few times. The V call is TRBV2, the J call TRBJ2-1, with D tentatively TRBD2 (6 bases). CDR3 length equals 15 residues. V lost 7 bases, J lost 9 bases, and 22 bases lay in between. Looked up from germline, CDR1 is SNHLY and CDR2 is FYNNEI. In DNA, the CDR3 is TGTGCCAGCACCTGGGATTCCACCTCCGGGGGTGAGCAGTTCTTC. It yields the protein CASTWDSTSGGEQFF.

This clonotype has at least ten counts. The chain has TRBV5-1 and TRBJ2-3; D might be TRBD1 (6 bases). Germline V lookup: CDR1 SGHRS, CDR2 YFSETQ. V lost 5 bases, J lost 4 bases, and 11 bases lay in between. The CDR3 totals 13 residues. The CDR3 DNA is TGCGCCAGCAGTCCCGAGGGGGCAGATACGCAGTATTTT. It specifies CASSPEGADTQYF.

This clonotype came up many times. The chain employs TRBV12-3 or TRBV12-4 and TRBJ2-4; TRBD2 matches at 13 bases. This CDR3 is 14 amino acids long. Trimming cost V 3 bases and J 10 bases; bases outside gene matches: 3. CDR3 sequence (DNA): TGTGCCAGCAGTTTCGGACTAGCGGGGGTTATTCAGTACTTC. Encoded protein: CASSFGLAGVIQYF.

This clonotype came up a few times. The chain joins TRBV5-1 to TRBJ1-1, with D hard to call. CDR3 length: 15 amino acids. Germline V CDR1 and CDR2: SGHRS, YFSETQ. With 3 bases removed from V and 4 bases from J, the gap between germline ends came to 16 bases. CDR3 amino acids: CASSSGLGLITEAFF. CDR3 sequence (DNA): TGCGCCAGCAGCTCGGGCTTAGGCTTGATCACTGAAGCTTTCTTT. Based on the CDR3 plus reference TRBV5-1 and TRBJ1-1, the full variable domain is KAGVTQTPRYLIKTRGQQVTLSCSPISGHRSVSWYQQTPGQGLQFLFEYFSETQRNKGNFPGRFSGRQFSNSRSEMNVSTLELGDSALYLCASSSGLGLITEAFFGQGTRLTVV.

This chain uses TRBV30 with TRBJ2-5; perhaps D is TRBD1 or TRBD2 (7 bases each). V gave up 0 bases and J gave up 2 bases, with 16 bases separating them. CDR3 length equals 16 residues. The germline CDR1 and CDR2 sequences are GTSNPN and SVGIG (reference sequence). This chain's CDR3 is CAWSVWGGGYQETQYF. The CDR3 DNA is TGTGCCTGGAGTGTATGGGGAGGGGGCTATCAAGAGACCCAGTACTTC.

This clonotype was found many times. The chain carries TRBV6-1 and TRBJ2-7, with unresolved D. V was cut by 1 base and J by 3 bases, with 7 bases left in between. Germline-derived CDR1 and CDR2 are MNHNS and SASEGT. The CDR3 spans 13 residues. The CDR3 nucleotides are TGTGCCAGCAGTGAAGTCAACCTCTACGAGCAGTACTTC. Its protein product is CASSEVNLYEQYF.

This rearrangement joins TRBV3-1 to TRBJ2-6; no firm D call. The length of the CDR3 is 20 residues. The V gene lost 4 bases and the J gene lost 1 base, with 23 bases spanning the gap. Per the germline V gene, CDR1 is LGHDT and CDR2 is YNNKEL (reference sequence). The DNA for the CDR3 is TGTGCCAGCAGCCCCCTGGCCCTTGCCGCCCTTTCATCTGGGGCCAACGTCCTGACTTTC. Translating it yields CASSPLALAALSSGANVLTF.

This clonotype was counted only a few times. The chain couples TRBV4-3 to TRBJ2-3; TRBD2 agrees at 8 bases. J was trimmed by 9 bases and V by 0 bases; bases with no gene match: 11. CDR3 length equals 16 residues. Germline V gives CDR1 LGHNA, CDR2 YSLEER. The CDR3 bases are TGCGCCAGCAGCCAAGACTATCAGCGGGGGAGTCAGACGCAGTATTTT. Protein product: CASSQDYQRGSQTQYF.

The J gene is TRBJ2-2, the V gene TRBV5-1; 7 positions match TRBD1. V lost 4 bases to trimming and J lost 6 bases; unmatched junction nucleotides: 9. Germline V CDR1 and CDR2: SGHRS, YFSETQ. This CDR3 has 15 amino acids. This CDR3 reads CASSLRGRTAGELFF. CDR3 DNA sequence: TGCGCCAGCAGCCTTAGGGGGCGAACGGCCGGGGAGCTGTTTTTT. Full variable domain (outside the CDR3, taken from reference TRBV5-1 and TRBJ2-2): KAGVTQTPRYLIKTRGQQVTLSCSPISGHRSVSWYQQTPGQGLQFLFEYFSETQRNKGNFPGRFSGRQFSNSRSEMNVSTLELGDSALYLCASSLRGRTAGELFFGEGSRLTVL.

In its sample, this clonotype was seen a few times. The chain is built from TRBV10-3 and TRBJ1-1; weak D call: TRBD1 (5 bases). Trimming stripped 0 bases from V and 7 bases from J, with 9 bases between. The CDR3 extends over 13 amino acids. Germline assignment: CDR1 ENHRY and CDR2 SYGVKD. CDR3 nucleotide sequence: TGTGCCATCAGTGAGTCGGGGCGGCGTGAAGCTTTCTTT. Amino acid sequence: CAISESGRREAFF.

In its sample, this clonotype was seen a few times. The J gene is TRBJ1-2, the V gene TRBV7-9; TRBD1 aligns across 8 bases. The trim removed 0 bases at V and 7 bases at J, leaving 4 bases unmatched. The CDR3 contains 14 residues. Germline values: CDR1 SEHNR, CDR2 FQNEAQ (reference sequence). The chain's CDR3 is CASSLARGRVGYTF. The CDR3 DNA is TGTGCCAGCAGCTTAGCCAGGGGGCGTGTTGGCTACACCTTC.

This clonotype was seen a handful of times. The chain uses TRBV7-2 and TRBJ2-5; possible D gene TRBD2, 6 bases. CDR1 and CDR2 (germline): SGHTA, FQGNSA. This CDR3 is built from 15 residues. V was pared by 5 bases and J by 5 bases, with 18 bases between. CDR3 region: CASSLQGGERETQYF. CDR3 nucleotides: TGTGCCAGCAGCCTCCAGGGCGGGGAGCGGGAGACCCAGTACTTC.

This clonotype was detected only a few times. The chain employs TRBV19 and TRBJ2-3; perhaps TRBD2 as D (6 bases). Per germline, CDR1 LNHDA and CDR2 SQIVND (reference sequence). This CDR3 contains 14 residues. Trimming shortened V by 3 bases and J by 4 bases, and 11 bases separated the two germline ends. The DNA for the CDR3 is TGTGCCAGTAGTATGGCCGGGGGTTCAGATACGCAGTATTTT. Its translation: CASSMAGGSDTQYF.

The table lists this clonotype with a few counts. The chain joins TRBV18 to TRBJ2-3; weak D call: TRBD1 (6 bases). V was cut by 3 bases and J by 5 bases, with 9 bases left in between. The CDR3 has 13 amino acids. The V gene's germline CDR1 is KGHSH and CDR2 LQKENI. The CDR3 DNA sequence: TGTGCCAGCTCACCCACAGGGTTAGATACGCAGTATTTT. It yields the protein CASSPTGLDTQYF.

This clonotype appeared a few times. The rearrangement links TRBV9 to TRBJ1-2, with TRBD1 matching over 7 bases. The CDR3 is 13 residues long. V trimming: 7 bases; J trimming: 2 bases; junction bases outside the gene matches: 5. CDR1 SGDLS and CDR2 YYNGEE come from the germline V gene. The CDR3 sequence is CASGQGDNYGYTF. Here the CDR3 DNA reads TGTGCCAGCGGTCAGGGGGACAACTATGGCTACACCTTC.

The V call is TRBV3-1, the J call TRBJ2-3; the match to TRBD2 covers 8 bases. The junction had 12 bases not matched to a gene; V was cut back by 4 bases and J by 0 bases. Germline values: CDR1 LGHDT, CDR2 YNNKEL (reference sequence). There are 18 residues in the CDR3. The DNA for the CDR3 is TGTGCCAGCAGCCCACTTACCCCTGCGGGGGGCAGCACAGATACGCAGTATTTT. It codes for CASSPLTPAGGSTDTQYF.

The V call is TRBV7-9, the J call TRBJ2-3; TRBD2 matches at 7 bases. The CDR3 runs to 16 residues. The germline CDR1 and CDR2 sequences are SEHNR and FQNEAQ (reference sequence). Losses at the gene ends were 4 bases for V and 6 bases for J; bases not matched to a gene: 13. The CDR3 region is CASSSAASGLLDTQYF. The CDR3 nucleotides read TGTGCCAGCAGCTCGGCGGCTAGCGGACTGTTGGATACGCAGTATTTT. The whole variable domain, filled in from reference TRBV7-9 and TRBJ2-3, reads DTGVSQNPRHKITKRGQNVTFRCDPISEHNRLYWYRQTLGQGPEFLTYFQNEAQLEKSRLLSDRFSAERPKGSFSTLEIQRTEQGDSAMYLCASSSAASGLLDTQYFGPGTRLTVL.

This clonotype was observed a few times. J is TRBJ1-4 and V is TRBV27; 9 nucleotides align to TRBD1. This CDR3 has 14 residues. Germline V gene lookup returns CDR1 MNHEY and CDR2 SMNVEV (reference sequence). The ends lost 10 bases at V and 5 bases at J; junction bases unmatched: 8. The CDR3 reads CATRTGARNEKLFF. The CDR3 DNA is TGTGCCACCCGGACAGGGGCTAGAAATGAAAAACTGTTTTTT.

This clonotype was seen only a few times. The gene calls are TRBV12-3 or TRBV12-4 and TRBJ1-5; the D gene is possibly TRBD1 (5 bases). This CDR3 is built from 14 residues. V lost 3 bases, J lost 0 bases, and 6 bases lay in between. The CDR3 DNA follows: TGTGCCAGCAGTTTGACAGCTAGCAATCAGCCCCAGCATTTT. It translates to CASSLTASNQPQHF.

The table lists this clonotype with many counts. The CDR3 DNA reads as TGTGCCAGCAGTTCGGGACGATTATACAATGAGCAGTTCTTC. It encodes CASSSGRLYNEQFF. The V call is TRBV12-3 or TRBV12-4, the J call TRBJ2-1; D assignment may be TRBD1 or TRBD2 (5 bases each). Trimming took off 4 bases at V and 4 bases at J, with 11 bases between the two ends. The CDR3 runs 14 residues.

The chain couples TRBV6-6 to TRBJ1-1, with D uncertain. This CDR3 region has 10 residues. The germline gives CDR1 MNHNY, CDR2 SVGAGI (reference sequence). The V end lost 6 bases, the J end lost 8 bases, and 7 bases lay between the germline ends. The CDR3 DNA is TGTGCCAGCAGGCGCGGAGAAGCTTTCTTT. Protein sequence: CASRRGEAFF.